This T cell receptor (beta chain) was observed in a study of beta chain features in type 1 diabetes. Whole-study findings and limits: PCR might preferentially amplify shorter templates, equally in patients and controls. A closer apparent resemblance between naive, central memory and Treg TCRB repertoires was seen in patients than in healthy donors. A definitive answer on HLA type influencing TCRB rearrangement was not reached here. Shorter TCRB CDR3s, moderately but significantly so, were found in Type 1 diabetes patients in all four CD4+ subsets.

Sequenced material consisted of expressed TCRB transcripts (all of the isolated RNA was reverse transcribed). Libraries were prepared by immunoSEQ multiplex PCR; TCRdb keeps only in-frame clonotypes and omits some of them. The data show almost 350,000 clones, approximately 9.7% seen once. CD4+ naive, central memory, regulatory and stem cell-like memory subsets were isolated by sorting on CD45RO/CCR7/CD25/CD127/CD95/CD27. The V gene's germline CDR1 is SEHNR and CDR2 FQNEAQ (reference sequence). CDR3 size: 14 residues. Trimming took 1 base from V and 3 from J; bases not matched to a gene: 3. A word on this clone: Antigen specificity is unknown.

The rearrangement joins TRBV7-9 to TRBJ2-7, with 7 bases aligning to TRBD1. The sequence derives from a young man with type 1 diabetes. Sequencing was done on a sample of central memory CD4+ T cells from blood. The chain's CDR3 is CASSLVQGSYEQYF. In nucleotides, the CDR3 is TGTGCCAGCAGCTTAGTACAGGGGAGCTACGAGCAGTACTTC.